The clone carrying this T cell receptor (beta chain) has more than one count but fewer than ten. Its antigen is unknown. This entry comes from a study of cytomegalovirus exposure and HLA in healthy donors. Per germline, CDR1 MNHEY and CDR2 SVGAGI. CDR3 length: 11 amino acids. V lost 6 bases and J lost 4, with 7 bases in between. Primers included in the PCR were 60 Vbeta and 13 Jbeta primers. Method: immunoSEQ multiplex PCR; TCRdb's copy keeps in-frame clones and lacks some. The table shows 130,000 to 150,000 clones, with roughly four fifths occurring only once. The study's findings and limits: The authors judged a highly shared variant cluster likely a sequencing artifact.

Sequences were obtained from PBMCs. The sequence came from a middle-aged woman in good health and CMV-seronegative. The rearrangement uses TRBV6-5 and TRBJ2-7, with D possibly being TRBD2 (5 bases). CDR3 nucleotide sequence: TGTGCCAGCAGGAGCGGATACGAGCAGTACTTC. Protein product: CASRSGYEQYF.